This TCR beta chain was sequenced during a study of cytomegalovirus exposure and HLA in healthy donors. Study background: The Caucasian-associated ancestry cluster contained 81% of the approximately 410 genotyped donors. The study, taken as a whole, reports: Later work found that TCR association rates differed between HLA loci; DRB1 had the most and HLA-C the fewest.

The PCR employed 60 Vbeta primers together with 13 Jbeta primers. The protocol was immunoSEQ multiplex PCR, while the TCRdb copy is restricted to in-frame clones and leaves out a portion. Of about 180,000 clones in the sample, around 76% were seen once. Of note for this clone: The antigen remains unidentified.

The specimen sequenced was PBMCs. The TCR comes from a woman in her twenties or thirties in good health and CMV-seropositive.

The CDR3 sequence: CAISDDETGGEAYNEQFF. The CDR3 bases are TGTGCCATCAGTGACGACGAAACGGGGGGAGAGGCCTACAATGAGCAGTTCTTC. The chain links TRBV10-3 to TRBJ2-1; 7 bases agree with TRBD2. The CDR3 extends over 18 amino acids. Trimming at V came to 3 bases and at J to 2 bases, leaving 13 bases not matched to a gene. The germline V gene has CDR1 ENHRY and CDR2 SYGVKD.